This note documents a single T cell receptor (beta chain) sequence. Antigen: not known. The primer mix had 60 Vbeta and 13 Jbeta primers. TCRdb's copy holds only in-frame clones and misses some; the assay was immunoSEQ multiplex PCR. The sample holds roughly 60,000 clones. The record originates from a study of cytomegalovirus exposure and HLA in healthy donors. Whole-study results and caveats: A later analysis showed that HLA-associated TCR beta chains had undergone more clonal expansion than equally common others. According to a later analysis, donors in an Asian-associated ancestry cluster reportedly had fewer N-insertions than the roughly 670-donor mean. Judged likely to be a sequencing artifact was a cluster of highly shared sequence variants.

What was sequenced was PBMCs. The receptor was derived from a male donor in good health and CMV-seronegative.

This CDR3 is CASSLGSTGTQYF. In nucleotides, the CDR3 is TGTGCCAGCAGCTTAGGTTCAACCGGGACCCAGTACTTC. The chain couples TRBV7-3 to TRBJ2-5; D is uncertain. V was pared by 2 bases and J by 7 bases, with 11 bases between. CDR3 length: 13 residues. Germline V gives CDR1 SGHTA, CDR2 FQGTGA.